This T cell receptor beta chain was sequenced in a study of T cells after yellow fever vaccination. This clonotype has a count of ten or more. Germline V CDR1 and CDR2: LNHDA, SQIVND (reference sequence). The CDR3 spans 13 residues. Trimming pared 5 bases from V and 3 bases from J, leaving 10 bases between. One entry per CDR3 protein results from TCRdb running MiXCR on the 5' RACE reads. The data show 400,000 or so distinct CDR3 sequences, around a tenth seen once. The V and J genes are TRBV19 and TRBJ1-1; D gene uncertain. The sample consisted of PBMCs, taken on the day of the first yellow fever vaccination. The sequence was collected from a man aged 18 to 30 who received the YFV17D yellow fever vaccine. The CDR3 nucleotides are TGTGCCAGTAGTTCGCGCAGAGACACTGAAGCTTTCTTT. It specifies CASSSRRDTEAFF. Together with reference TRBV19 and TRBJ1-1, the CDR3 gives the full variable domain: DGGITQSPKYLFRKEGQNVTLSCEQNLNHDAMYWYRQDPGQGLRLIYYSQIVNDFQKGDIAEGYSVSREKKESFPLTVTSAQKNPTAFYLCASSSRRDTEAFFGQGTRLTVV.